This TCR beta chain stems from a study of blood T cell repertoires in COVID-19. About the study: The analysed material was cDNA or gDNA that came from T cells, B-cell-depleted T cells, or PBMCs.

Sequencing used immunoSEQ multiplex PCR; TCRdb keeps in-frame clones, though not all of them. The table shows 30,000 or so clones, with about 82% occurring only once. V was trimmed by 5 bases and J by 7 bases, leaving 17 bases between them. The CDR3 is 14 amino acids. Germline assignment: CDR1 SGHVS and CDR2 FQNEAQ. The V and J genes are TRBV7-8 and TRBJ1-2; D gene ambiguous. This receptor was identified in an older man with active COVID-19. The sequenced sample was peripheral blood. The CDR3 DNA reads TGTGCCAGCAGCCCCTCAGGATTATTATCTGGCTACACCTTC. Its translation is CASSPSGLLSGYTF. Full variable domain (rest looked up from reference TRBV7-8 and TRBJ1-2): GAGVSQSPRYKVAKRGQDVALRCDPISGHVSLFWYQQALGQGPEFLTYFQNEAQLDKSGLPSDRFFAERPEGSVSTLKIQRTQQEDSAVYLCASSPSGLLSGYTFGSGTRLTVV.